This T cell receptor (beta chain) appears in the sequencing data of a study of radiotherapy plus CTLA-4 blockade in lung cancer. As for the study in general: An objective response was seen in roughly 20% of patients, and disease control in about 31%. Study findings and constraints: Expansion in blood of tumor-derived TCR clones was seen after radiotherapy plus ipilimumab.

For this clone: Its antigen is still unknown.

Profiling relied on immunoSEQ multiplex PCR, and the TCRdb table lists in-frame clones only, not all of them. The sample records over 60,000 clones, roughly 84% being singletons. V lost 9 bases, J lost 0 bases, and 7 bases stayed unmatched. Germline V gene sequence: CDR1 WSHSY, CDR2 SAAADI. There are 14 residues in the CDR3. With ipilimumab providing CTLA-4 blockade, focal radiation was administered to patients who had chemo-refractory metastatic non-small-cell lung cancer. This TCR was sampled from a human donor with non-small cell lung cancer that progressed on radiotherapy plus ipilimumab. The chain uses TRBV10-2 and TRBJ1-2; 7 nucleotides match TRBD1. This specimen consisted of peripheral blood, obtained from a patient treated with radiotherapy plus ipilimumab. CDR3 nucleotide sequence: TGCGCCAGTGGGGGACAGAAGCCTAACTATGGCTACACCTTC. It encodes CASGGQKPNYGYTF.